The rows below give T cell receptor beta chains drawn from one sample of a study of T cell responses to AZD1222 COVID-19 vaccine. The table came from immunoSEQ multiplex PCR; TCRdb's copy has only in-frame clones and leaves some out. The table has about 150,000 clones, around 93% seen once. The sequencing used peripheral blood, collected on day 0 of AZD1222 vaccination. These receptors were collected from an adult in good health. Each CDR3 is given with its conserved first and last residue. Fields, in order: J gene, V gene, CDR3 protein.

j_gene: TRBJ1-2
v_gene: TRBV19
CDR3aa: CASSIAAGANYGYTF

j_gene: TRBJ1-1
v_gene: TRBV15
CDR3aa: CATRSVNTEAFF

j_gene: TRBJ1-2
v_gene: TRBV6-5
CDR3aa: CASSQTGDEGYTF

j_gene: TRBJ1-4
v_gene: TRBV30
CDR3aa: CAWKRRATNEKLFF

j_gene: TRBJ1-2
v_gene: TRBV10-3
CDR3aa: CAIRDSNYGYTF

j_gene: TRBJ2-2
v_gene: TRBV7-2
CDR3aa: CASSLDRATGELFF

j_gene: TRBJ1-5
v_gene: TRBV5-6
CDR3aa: CASSLAMYSNQPQHF

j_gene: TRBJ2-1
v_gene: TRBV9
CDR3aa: CASSVPNPNNEQFF

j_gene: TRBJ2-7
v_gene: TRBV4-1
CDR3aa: CASSQPLRSYEQYF

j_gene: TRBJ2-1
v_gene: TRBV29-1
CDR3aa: CSVPGQIAGGTNEQFF

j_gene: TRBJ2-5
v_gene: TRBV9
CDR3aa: CASSVGGTRSQETQYF

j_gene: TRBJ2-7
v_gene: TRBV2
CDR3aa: CASSHRDRGAYEQYF

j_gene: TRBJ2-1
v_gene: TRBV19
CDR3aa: CASSITGSRYNEQFF

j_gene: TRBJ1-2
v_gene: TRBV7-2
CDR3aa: CASSLRSAGTAAGGYTF

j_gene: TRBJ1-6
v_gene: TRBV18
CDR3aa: CASSLLDRPSGNSPLHF

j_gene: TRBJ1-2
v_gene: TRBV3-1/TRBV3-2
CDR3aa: CASSREKNYGYTF

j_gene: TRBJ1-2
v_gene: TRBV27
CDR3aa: CASSFGTDYGYTF

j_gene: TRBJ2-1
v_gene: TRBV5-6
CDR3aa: CASSLDLVNEQFF

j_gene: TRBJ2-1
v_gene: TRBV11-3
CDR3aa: CASSLGPTGNEQFF

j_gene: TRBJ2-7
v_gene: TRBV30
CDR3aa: CAWSDGWGEQYF

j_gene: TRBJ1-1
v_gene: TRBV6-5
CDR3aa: CASSTAWWISEAFF

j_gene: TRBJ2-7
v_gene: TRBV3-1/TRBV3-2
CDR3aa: CASSQDSGSSYEQYF

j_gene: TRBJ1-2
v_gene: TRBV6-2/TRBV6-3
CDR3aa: CASSYFARVTIYGYTF

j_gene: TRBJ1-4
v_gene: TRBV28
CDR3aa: CASSPRAATNEKLFF

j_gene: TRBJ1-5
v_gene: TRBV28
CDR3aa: CASSPGDFEQPQHF

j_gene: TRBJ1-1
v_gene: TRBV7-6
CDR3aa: CASSLEPGARTEAFF

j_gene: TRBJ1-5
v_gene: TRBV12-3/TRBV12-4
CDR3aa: CASSKDRNQPQHF

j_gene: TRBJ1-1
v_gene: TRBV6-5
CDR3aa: CASSHRVNTEAFF

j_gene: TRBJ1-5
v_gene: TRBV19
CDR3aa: CASSMGYQPQHF

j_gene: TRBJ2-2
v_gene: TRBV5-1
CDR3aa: CATGLEPGELFF

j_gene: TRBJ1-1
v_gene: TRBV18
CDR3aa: CASRTDRNTEAFF

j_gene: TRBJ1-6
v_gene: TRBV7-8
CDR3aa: CASSFTDDNSPLHF

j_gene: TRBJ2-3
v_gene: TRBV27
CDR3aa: CASSLGQGELDTQYF

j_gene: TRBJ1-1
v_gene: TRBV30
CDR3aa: CAWRVTENTEAFF

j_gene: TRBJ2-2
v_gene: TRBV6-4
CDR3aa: CASSEDTDTGELFF

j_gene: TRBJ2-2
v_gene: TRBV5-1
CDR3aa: CASTRPGGTGELFF

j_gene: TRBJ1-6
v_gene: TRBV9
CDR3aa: CASSVWEGAPLHF

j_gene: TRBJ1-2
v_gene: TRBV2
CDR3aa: CASSRTNYGYTF

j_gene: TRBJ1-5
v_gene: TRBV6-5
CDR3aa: CASSYSIRAGQPQHF

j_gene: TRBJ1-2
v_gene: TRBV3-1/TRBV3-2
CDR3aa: CASSQWEHEYGYTF

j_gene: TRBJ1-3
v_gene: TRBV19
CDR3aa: CASSLGSQQFLSGNTIYF

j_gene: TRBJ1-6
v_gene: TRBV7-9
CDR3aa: CASSLRDADATLHF

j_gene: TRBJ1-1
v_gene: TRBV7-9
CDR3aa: CASSLVGSMNTEAFF

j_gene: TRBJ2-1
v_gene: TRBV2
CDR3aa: CASRRGQFEQFF

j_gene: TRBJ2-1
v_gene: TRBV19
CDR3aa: CASSSQRQGRYNEQFF

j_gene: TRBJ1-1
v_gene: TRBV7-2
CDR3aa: CASSLQGQLNTEAFF

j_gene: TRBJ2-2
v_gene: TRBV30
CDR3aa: CAWTLGGADTGELFF

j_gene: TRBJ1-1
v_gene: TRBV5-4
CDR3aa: CASSQVVDTEAFF

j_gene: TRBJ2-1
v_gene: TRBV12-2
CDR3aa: CARTYKSDNEQFF

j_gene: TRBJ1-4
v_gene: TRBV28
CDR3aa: CASRDRHNEKLFF

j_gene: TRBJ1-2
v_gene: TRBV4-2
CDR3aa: CASSRTGDPKLYGYTF

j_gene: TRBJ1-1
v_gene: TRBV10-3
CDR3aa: CAISPGTGGNTEAFF

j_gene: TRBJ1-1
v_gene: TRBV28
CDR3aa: CASNMAGGTEAFF

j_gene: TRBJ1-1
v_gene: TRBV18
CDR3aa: CASSLSGTEAFF

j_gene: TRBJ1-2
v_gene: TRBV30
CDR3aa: CAWSVQGTYGYTF

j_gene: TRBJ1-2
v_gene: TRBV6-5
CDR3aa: CASRGPGGGYTF

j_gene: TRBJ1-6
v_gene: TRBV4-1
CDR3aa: CASSQGLWLGQGSPLHF

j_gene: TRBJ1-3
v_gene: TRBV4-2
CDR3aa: CASSQSQAEGNTIYF